These 27 T cell receptor beta chains were sequenced from one sample in a study of T cell therapy after organ transplantation. These receptors lack a known antigen. Profiling relied on immunoSEQ multiplex PCR, and the TCRdb table lists in-frame clones only, not all of them. Of 6,000 or so clones in the sample, about 74% were seen once. Time point meaning: 4-8 weeks after completion of therapy. The input for sequencing was CD8+ T cells from blood, taken after autologous CMV-specific T cell therapy. These receptors came from a human patient who had received a solid organ transplant and had CMV disease. Some T cells may originate from the graft donor.

The CDR3 loop reads CAWLISTEQFF. The CDR3 bases are TGTGCCTGGTTAATTAGTACTGAGCAGTTCTTC. The chain joins TRBV30 to TRBJ2-1, with D uncertain. Germline V gives CDR1 GTSNPN, CDR2 SVGIG (reference sequence). The CDR3 covers 11 residues. Trimming cost V 5 bases and J 9 bases, with 11 bases left between them.

This clone appeared a few times. The CDR3 nucleotides are TGTGCCAGCAGCGTAGGAGCGGGAGCCATCTACGAGCAGTACTTC. Translation: CASSVGAGAIYEQYF. The chain recombines TRBV9 with TRBJ2-7; 8 nucleotides line up with TRBD2. The CDR3 is made up of 15 amino acids. Germline V gene lookup returns CDR1 SGDLS and CDR2 YYNGEE. The trim removed 0 bases at V and 3 bases at J, leaving 5 bases unmatched.

This clone has only a few counts. The chain couples TRBV4-2 to TRBJ2-7; 9 bases agree with TRBD1. CDR1 is LGHNA and CDR2 is YNFKEQ in the germline V gene. With 1 base clipped from V and 1 base from J, the junction kept 2 bases outside the gene matches. The CDR3 runs to 15 residues. The CDR3 region has the DNA TGTGCCAGCAGCCAAGGGACAGGGGATTCCTACGAGCAGTACTTC. Its translation: CASSQGTGDSYEQYF.

The V gene is TRBV29-1, the J gene TRBJ1-1; 8 bases line up with TRBD1. The CDR3 runs 14 residues. The J segment lost 4 bases and the V segment lost 6 bases, leaving 10 bases of the junction unmatched. Germline V gives CDR1 SQVTM, CDR2 ANQGSEA. Written as DNA, the CDR3 is TGCAGCGTCCAGACAGGGGAGGTTGCCACTGAAGCTTTCTTT. Amino acids: CSVQTGEVATEAFF. Full variable domain (outside the CDR3, taken from reference TRBV29-1 and TRBJ1-1): SAVISQKPSRDICQRGTSLTIQCQVDSQVTMMFWYRQQPGQSLTLIATANQGSEATYESGFVIDKFPISRPNLTFSTLTVSNMSPEDSSIYLCSVQTGEVATEAFFGQGTRLTVV.

The chain links TRBV7-9 to TRBJ1-5; TRBD1 aligns across 11 bases. The CDR3 sequence is 17 residues long. Germline CDR1 SEHNR, CDR2 FQNEAQ (reference sequence). J was trimmed by 7 bases and V by 4 bases; bases with no gene match: 12. This CDR3 reads CASSSSTDRGLGQPQHF. Here the CDR3 DNA reads TGTGCCAGCAGCTCCTCCACGGACAGGGGGCTGGGGCAGCCCCAGCATTTT.

This clone was recorded a few times. The genes are TRBV28 and TRBJ1-3, with TRBD1 as a possible D gene (6 bases). V lost 6 bases, J lost 0 bases, and 18 bases lay in between. The CDR3 runs 17 residues. Per germline, CDR1 MDHEN and CDR2 SYDVKM. The CDR3 DNA reads as TGTGCCAGCAGACCGTTGACAGGCGAGAGCTCTGGAAACACCATATATTTT. This codes for CASRPLTGESSGNTIYF.

The chain employs TRBV18 and TRBJ2-1; a weak D match, TRBD2 (8 bases). CDR3 length: 18 residues. Germline CDR1 reads KGHSH; CDR2 reads LQKENI. Trimming stripped 1 base from V and 8 bases from J, with 24 bases between. Here the CDR3 reads CASSPRDSGSIIVDEQFF. DNA for the CDR3: TGTGCCAGCTCACCACGGGACAGCGGGAGTATTATTGTAGATGAGCAGTTCTTC.

The chain couples TRBV19 to TRBJ2-7; tentative D call: TRBD1 (6 bases). Germline V CDR1 and CDR2: LNHDA, SQIVND (reference sequence). The CDR3 extends over 14 amino acids. Trimming took off 0 bases at V and 6 bases at J, with 12 bases between the two ends. CDR3 sequence: CASSIDGGATEQYF. CDR3 sequence (DNA): TGTGCCAGTAGTATAGATGGGGGCGCGACCGAGCAGTACTTC.

A few counts support this clone. The V call is TRBV7-9, the J call TRBJ2-2; 10 bases are shared with TRBD1. The V gene end was trimmed by 0 bases and the J gene end by 4 bases; junction bases not matched to a gene: 8. Germline V gene lookup returns CDR1 SEHNR and CDR2 FQNEAQ (reference sequence). The CDR3 extends over 18 amino acids. The CDR3 spells CASSLAVTGGVSTGELFF. CDR3 DNA: TGTGCCAGCAGCTTAGCAGTGACAGGGGGCGTTAGCACCGGGGAGCTGTTTTTT.

J is TRBJ2-7 and V is TRBV21-1; TRBD1 is taken as the D call from the table, unchecked against the DNA. TRBV21-1 is a pseudogene segment. CDR3 length equals 13 residues. The CDR3 nucleotides read TGTGCCAGCCCAAAGGACAGGGGAAGCGAGCAGTACTTC. This codes for CASPKDRGSEQYF.

The chain uses TRBV9 and TRBJ1-5; a possible D gene is TRBD1 (5 bases). V lost 0 bases to trimming and J lost 0 bases, with 7 bases between them. Germline V gene data show CDR1 as SGDLS and CDR2 as YYNGEE. CDR3 length: 15 residues. The CDR3 reads CASSVGGYSNQPQHF. The CDR3 coding sequence is TGTGCCAGCAGCGTAGGGGGCTATAGCAATCAGCCCCAGCATTTT.

CDR3 nucleotide sequence: TGCGCCAGCAGCCAAGATATAACTAGCGGGGTCACAGATACGCAGTATTTT. It translates to CASSQDITSGVTDTQYF. V usage is TRBV4-1 and J usage is TRBJ2-3; 10 positions match TRBD2. V gave up 0 bases and J gave up 2 bases; unmatched junction bases: 5. This CDR3 region has 17 residues. The germline gives CDR1 MGHRA, CDR2 YSYEKL.

The CDR3 is CASRLGGAEAFF. CDR3 nucleotides: TGTGCCAGTAGACTAGGGGGGGCTGAAGCTTTCTTT. V usage is TRBV19 and J usage is TRBJ1-1; possibly TRBD1 for D (6 bases). The CDR3 runs 12 residues. The V end was cut by 6 bases, the J end by 6 bases, with 11 bases between. Germline assignment: CDR1 LNHDA and CDR2 SQIVND (reference sequence). The whole variable domain, filled in from reference TRBV19 and TRBJ1-1, reads DGGITQSPKYLFRKEGQNVTLSCEQNLNHDAMYWYRQDPGQGLRLIYYSQIVNDFQKGDIAEGYSVSREKKESFPLTVTSAQKNPTAFYLCASRLGGAEAFFGQGTRLTVV.

The rearrangement joins TRBV27 to TRBJ2-7; TRBD1 matches 8 bases. Looked up from germline, CDR1 is MNHEY and CDR2 is SMNVEV (reference sequence). The V and J ends lost 4 bases and 10 bases, in that order; junction bases with no gene match: 24. The CDR3 extends over 18 amino acids. In DNA form, the CDR3 reads TGTGCCAGCAGTTCTACCACTTATCCCGGGACAGGCGACCTTAGTCAGTACTTC. This translates into CASSSTTYPGTGDLSQYF.

This clone is medium-sized (0.01 to 0.1%). The chain joins TRBV1 to TRBJ2-2. TRBV1 is given as a pseudogene. The CDR3 runs 16 residues. The CDR3 loop is CTSSRPGTANTGELFF. The CDR3 coding sequence is TGCACCAGCAGCCGTCCCGGGACGGCGAACACCGGGGAGCTGTTTTTT.

This clone was detected only a few times. This rearrangement joins TRBV6-6 to TRBJ2-7; 7 nucleotides line up with TRBD2. V lost 6 bases and J lost 1; bases outside the gene matches: 6. Germline loops: CDR1 MNHNY, CDR2 SVGAGI (reference sequence). The CDR3 loop spans 14 amino acids. As DNA, the CDR3 is TGTGCCAGCAGCCCCAGCGGGACGTCCTACGAGCAGTACTTC. Its protein is CASSPSGTSYEQYF.

The chain employs TRBV6-6 and TRBJ2-7; D may be TRBD1 or TRBD2 (5 bases each). The V gene's germline CDR1 is MNHNY and CDR2 SVGAGI (reference sequence). With 6 bases removed from V and 5 bases from J, the gap between germline ends came to 14 bases. The CDR3 totals 13 residues. The CDR3 DNA follows: TGTGCCAGCAGCTTGTGGGGGACCGACGAGCAGTACTTC. Protein sequence: CASSLWGTDEQYF.

The chain is built from TRBV7-9 and TRBJ2-5, with no clear D. The CDR3 totals 15 residues. V was clipped by 5 bases and J by 0 bases, with 13 bases between them. Looked up from germline, CDR1 is SEHNR and CDR2 is FQNEAQ (reference sequence). Here the CDR3 DNA reads TGTGCCAGCAGCCACCCCCGGGCCTACCAAGAGACCCAGTACTTC. It translates to CASSHPRAYQETQYF.

This chain joins TRBV19 and TRBJ1-1, with D unresolved. V lost 5 bases, J lost 4 bases, and 20 bases lay in between. The CDR3 runs to 16 residues. Germline loops: CDR1 LNHDA, CDR2 SQIVND (reference sequence). The CDR3 region is CASSPGPVKRITEAFF. The CDR3 nucleotides read TGTGCCAGTAGTCCAGGCCCAGTAAAAAGAATCACTGAAGCTTTCTTT.

The chain recombines TRBV9 with TRBJ2-7; 11 nucleotides align to TRBD2. Germline V gene sequence: CDR1 SGDLS, CDR2 YYNGEE. Germline trimming cut 4 bases from V and 2 bases from J; bases unmatched to any gene: 5. The CDR3 is made up of 15 amino acids. The CDR3 here is CASSSGTSGAYEQYF. DNA of the CDR3: TGTGCCAGCAGCTCCGGGACTAGCGGAGCCTACGAGCAGTACTTC.

The genes are TRBV5-4 and TRBJ2-4, with TRBD2 matching over 9 bases. Germline V lookup: CDR1 SGHNT, CDR2 YYREEE (reference sequence). V was pared by 0 bases and J by 6 bases, with 1 base of the junction left unmatched. CDR3 size: 14 residues. The CDR3 region has the DNA TGTGCCAGCAGCTTGGAGCGGGGGGTAAACATTCAGTACTTC. Its translation: CASSLERGVNIQYF.

The chain has TRBV4-3 and TRBJ2-7; 8 bases are shared with TRBD2. Germline CDR1 is LGHNA and CDR2 is YSLEER. The V segment lost 3 bases and the J segment 3 bases; nucleotides outside the gene matches: 7. The CDR3 loop spans 15 amino acids. This CDR3 reads CASSQGLAGGYEQYF. The CDR3 DNA follows: TGCGCCAGCAGCCAGGGACTGGCGGGAGGCTACGAGCAGTACTTC.

This rearrangement joins TRBV9 to TRBJ2-3, with 8 bases lining up with TRBD2. Germline V CDR1 and CDR2: SGDLS, YYNGEE. This CDR3 comprises 16 residues. V was pared by 1 base and J by 3 bases, with 7 bases of the junction left unmatched. CDR3 nucleotides: TGTGCCAGCAGCGTAATGGCGGGAGGTAGAACAGATACGCAGTATTTT. As protein: CASSVMAGGRTDTQYF.

This clone was seen only once. The rearrangement uses TRBV13 and TRBJ2-5; 8 bases line up with TRBD1. The end of the DNA aligns better with TRBJ2-7, so the J call may be wrong. The germline gives CDR1 PRHDT, CDR2 FYEKMQ (reference sequence). The CDR3 runs to 13 residues. The CDR3 loop reads CASSSDRAYEQYF. CDR3 sequence (DNA): TGTGCCAGCAGCTCGGACAGGGCTTACGAGCAGTACTTC.

The chain recombines TRBV7-2 with TRBJ1-4; D gene uncertain. The CDR3 runs to 15 residues. Trimming removed 2 bases at V and 4 bases at J, with 11 bases between. Germline V gene sequence: CDR1 SGHTA, CDR2 FQGNSA. In nucleotides, the CDR3 is TGTGCCAGCAGCTTACGGACGTCTGGTAATGAAAAACTGTTTTTT. Translated: CASSLRTSGNEKLFF.

The chain recombines TRBV9 with TRBJ2-3; TRBD2 matches at 7 bases. The CDR3 extends over 16 amino acids. V gave up 0 bases and J gave up 0 bases; unmatched junction bases: 4. The V gene's germline CDR1 is SGDLS and CDR2 YYNGEE. CDR3 in amino acids: CASSVEGSGSTDTQYF. CDR3 nucleotide sequence: TGTGCCAGCAGCGTAGAAGGTAGCGGGAGCACAGATACGCAGTATTTT.

The V gene is TRBV10-3, the J gene TRBJ1-4; 7 bases are shared with TRBD1. The V segment lost 4 bases and the J segment 3 bases; nucleotides outside the gene matches: 2. This CDR3 is built from 14 residues. Germline CDR1 is ENHRY and CDR2 is SYGVKD. The CDR3 region is CAISGRGPNEKLFF. The CDR3 DNA sequence: TGTGCCATCAGTGGGAGGGGGCCTAATGAAAAACTGTTTTTT.